Only a few counts were recorded for the clone carrying this T cell receptor (delta chain). The TCRdb record carries a much larger clone's protein, which differs from this DNA's translation at residue 4; a read error is the likely cause, and the protein listed here is the DNA translation. This sample was taken from a study of γδ T cells in repeated Plasmodium falciparum infection. Study as a whole: Malaria-naive adults were infected with P. falciparum NF54 four times over roughly 620 days. Samples were taken at baseline, before some infections, and 21 days after each. Malian samples came from no-transmission periods or across acute febrile malaria episodes.

Flow sorting of PBMC yielded separate Vgamma9/Vdelta2+ and Vdelta2-negative gammadelta T cell populations for bulk repertoire analysis. This CDR3 is built from 22 residues. The V gene's germline CDR1 is GEAIGNYY and CDR2 EKD. The V end lost 5 bases, the J end lost 0 bases, and 36 bases lay between the germline ends. TCRdb re-identified clones in the multiplex PCR reads via CATT. The data contain roughly 90,000 delta-chain clones, approximately 0.92% of them seen just once; the ten biggest clones take up 9% to 10%. Sequencing used gamma-delta T cells from blood. The rearrangement links TRDV2 to TRDJ1, with D tentatively TRDD3 (5 bases). The TCR originated in a pool of human donors (malaria-infected and uninfected, not separated). CDR3 bases: TGTGCCTGTGCCACTGTTTCCAGGGGGTCAGTACCGGTTTATCTAGACACCGATAAACTCATCTTT. The encoded protein is CACATVSRGSVPVYLDTDKLIF.